One sample yielded the 11 T cell receptor beta chains listed below, sequenced in a study of blood T cell repertoires in COVID-19 (dated by TCRdb to about 2020). Receptor libraries were prepared by the immunoSEQ multiplex PCR assay. TCRdb mirrors the immuneACCESS table, restricted to in-frame sequences. Some clones are absent from its copies; in checked studies, under half trace to an unresolved V gene, and the reason for the others is unknown. The table for this sample lists around 300,000 clones; under 90% of them were counted only once. The ten largest clones capture 1.7% of the sample. Sequenced sample: PBMCs or T cells enriched from blood (not recorded which). Receptor source: a woman between 35 and 50 years old who had recovered from COVID-19.

The chain is built from TRBV24-1 and TRBJ2-3; 8 bases align to TRBD2. Germline V lookup: CDR1 KGHDR, CDR2 SFDVKD. This CDR3 region has 15 residues. The ends lost 5 bases at V and 4 bases at J; junction bases unmatched: 7. Here the CDR3 reads CATSGGLGDPDTQYF. The CDR3 bases are TGTGCCACCAGTGGGGGACTAGGCGACCCAGATACGCAGTATTTT.

The V gene is TRBV2, the J gene TRBJ2-3; D unresolved. V was pared by 7 bases and J by 6 bases, with 17 bases between. Germline CDR1 and CDR2: SNHLY and FYNNEI. CDR3 size: 14 residues. DNA for the CDR3: TGTGCCAGCAACCCGACTCTCGCTAGGGATACGCAGTATTTT. Its translation is CASNPTLARDTQYF.

The chain uses TRBV6-5 and TRBJ2-3, with D possibly TRBD1 on 6 matching bases. The CDR3 contains 15 residues. Trimming left V 6 bases short and J 3 bases short, with 16 bases between. From germline, CDR1 is MNHEY and CDR2 SVGAGI. The CDR3: CASRLQGRATDTQYF. The CDR3 nucleotides are TGTGCCAGCAGGCTACAGGGTCGGGCTACAGATACGCAGTATTTT.

This rearrangement joins TRBV5-1 to TRBJ2-5; possible D gene TRBD2, 6 bases. V lost 4 bases, J lost 2 bases, and 9 bases lay in between. CDR1 is SGHRS, CDR2 YFSETQ, per germline. The CDR3 runs 13 residues. The CDR3 nucleotides read TGCGCCAGCAGCGGAGGGAGGCAAGAGACCCAGTACTTC. Translation gives CASSGGRQETQYF.

This clone occurred once. The rearrangement links TRBV7-9 to TRBJ1-2, with 10 bases matching TRBD1. The ends lost 4 bases at V and 5 bases at J; junction bases unmatched: 7. This CDR3 contains 15 residues. CDR1 and CDR2 (germline): SEHNR, FQNEAQ (reference sequence). In nucleotides, the CDR3 is TGTGCCAGCAGCTCCTACCGGGACAGGGGTTATGGCTACACCTTC. Residues: CASSSYRDRGYGYTF.

The chain joins TRBV2 to TRBJ1-5, with 8 bases identical to TRBD1. CDR1 and CDR2 (germline): SNHLY, FYNNEI. The CDR3 runs 14 residues. With 6 bases clipped from V and 8 bases from J, the junction kept 9 bases outside the gene matches. The CDR3 region has the DNA TGTGCCAGCAGATGGGACAGGCCCTTGGAGCCCCAGCATTTT. As protein: CASRWDRPLEPQHF.

V usage is TRBV9 and J usage is TRBJ2-1; 9 nucleotides align to TRBD1. After removal of 0 bases from V and 10 bases from J, the junction contained 8 bases not matched to a gene. Germline lookup yields CDR1 SGDLS and CDR2 YYNGEE. The CDR3 extends over 15 amino acids. The CDR3 DNA follows: TGTGCCAGCAGCGTAGATAACAGGGGGCAGGGAGAGCAGTTCTTC. As protein: CASSVDNRGQGEQFF.

This chain links TRBV7-9 with TRBJ1-1, with 7 bases that match TRBD1. CDR1 and CDR2 from the germline V gene are SEHNR and FQNEAQ (reference sequence). J gave up 4 bases and V 4 bases, and 3 bases lay outside the gene matches. This CDR3 has 13 amino acids. The CDR3 bases are TGTGCCAGCAGCTCAGGGACAGTCACTGAAGCTTTCTTT. This translates into CASSSGTVTEAFF.

This chain joins TRBV5-3 and TRBJ1-6, with 8 nucleotides matching TRBD1. Being an ORF, TRBV5-3 has a function that is uncertain. V lost 5 bases, J lost 12 bases, and 7 bases stayed unmatched. CDR3 length equals 13 residues. The CDR3 bases are TGTGCCAGAAGACCTGGACAGGGAAGACCCCTCCACTTT. Its protein product is CARRPGQGRPLHF.

The chain couples TRBV7-6 to TRBJ2-7, with 8 bases aligning to TRBD1. The J segment lost 0 bases and the V segment lost 5 bases, leaving 6 bases of the junction unmatched. The CDR3 has 15 residues. Germline loops: CDR1 SGHVS, CDR2 FNYEAQ. The CDR3 DNA follows: TGTGCCAGCAGCCTCGGACAGGGAAGCTCCTACGAGCAGTACTTC. Translated: CASSLGQGSSYEQYF.

The chain uses TRBV5-6 and TRBJ2-2, with D possibly matching TRBD2 (5 bases). The V gene lost 5 bases and the J gene lost 3 bases, with 5 bases spanning the gap. Per germline, CDR1 SGHDT and CDR2 YYEEEE. The CDR3 contains 12 residues. For the CDR3, the DNA is TGTGCCAGCAGGAGGGACACCGGGGAGCTGTTTTTT. Amino acid sequence: CASRRDTGELFF.